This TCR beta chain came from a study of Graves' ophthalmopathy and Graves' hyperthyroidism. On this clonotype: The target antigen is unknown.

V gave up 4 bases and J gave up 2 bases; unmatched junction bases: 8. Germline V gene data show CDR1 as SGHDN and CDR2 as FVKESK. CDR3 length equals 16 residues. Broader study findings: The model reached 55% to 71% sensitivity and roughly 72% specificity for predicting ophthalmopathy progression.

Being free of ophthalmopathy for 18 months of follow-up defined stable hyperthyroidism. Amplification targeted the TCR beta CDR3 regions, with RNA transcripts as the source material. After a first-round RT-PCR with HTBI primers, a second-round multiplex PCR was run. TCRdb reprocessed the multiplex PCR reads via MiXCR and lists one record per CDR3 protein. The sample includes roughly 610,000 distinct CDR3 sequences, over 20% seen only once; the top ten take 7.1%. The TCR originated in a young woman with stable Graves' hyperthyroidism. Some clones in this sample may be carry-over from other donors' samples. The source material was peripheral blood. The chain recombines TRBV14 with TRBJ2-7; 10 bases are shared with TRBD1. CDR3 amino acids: CASSLRVGQGAYEQYF. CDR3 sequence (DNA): TGTGCCAGCAGCCTCCGCGTAGGACAGGGGGCCTACGAGCAGTACTTC.